This T cell receptor (beta chain) is drawn from a study of identical twins (dated by TCRdb to the mid-2010s). Looking at the study overall: To test whether fetal clonotypes persist, the study used deep sequencing on TCR alpha and beta repertoires from monozygotic twins, unrelated adults of various ages, and cord blood. Replicate twin experiments were performed at different times using different library preparation protocols to rule out contamination. Study-wide findings and limitations: In monozygotic twins, out-of-frame TCR alpha sharing was systematically underestimated by recombination models, although the models agreed with sharing between unrelated individuals. A weaker excess of twin sharing was found in beta out-of-frame sequences because the signal-to-noise ratio was lowered by fewer shared sequences. Abundant cord blood beta clonotypes had fewer insertions, young adult naive repertoires showed a similar but weaker trend, and memory repertoires showed no such trend. Invariant T cells such as MAIT and iNKT could partly confound zero-insertion analyses, although diverse VJ usage argued against such confounding for most clonotypes. Compared with coincidental sharing between unrelated individuals, out-of-frame TCR alpha sequences shared between twins showed an excess of sequences with low generation probability. Conclusions relied on cross-sectional statistical analysis, since the same donors could not be followed over many years.

Every donor was a healthy Caucasian. Using Miltenyi CD45RO+ enrichment and human naive T-cell isolation kits, memory (CD45RO+) and naive T cells were isolated from PBMC. This clonotype came up many times. The antigen it recognizes is unknown. It has no much larger one-base neighbor in the sample; base qualities were not kept. Library generation was performed with 5' RACE. The instrument given in TCRdb is Illumina HiSeq 2000. A universal primer binding site was added through template switching, and the final cDNA carried a unique molecular identifier so that TCR cDNA molecules could be counted accurately. Specific primers in the conserved constant-segment region were used to synthesize first-strand cDNA for TCR alpha and beta chains. To control for contamination, every cDNA library carried two barcodes: a SMART-Mk sample barcode plus Illumina barcodes. TruSeq adapter sequences, together with Illumina sample barcodes, were added in two successive PCR steps. Sequencing of the TCR alpha and beta cDNA libraries was done on the Illumina HiSeq platform using custom primers. The source study handled its data this way. MiGEC processed the raw reads to extract unique molecular identifiers, while MiXCR was used to determine the CDR3 positions. For each individual, recombination models were inferred using an EM algorithm with the repgenHMM and IGoR tools. The analysis of shared clonotypes was done with the tcR package in R, with sharing normalized by the product of cloneset sizes. To study raw recombination free of thymic and clonal selection effects, out-of-frame nonproductive sequences were analyzed. Using fastp at Q25 and MiXCR, TCRdb reprocessed the public reads and kept productive beta chains. Every CDR3 protein is listed once, alongside the most common genes and DNA of its rows. TCRdb, not the original authors, processed these V and J calls. The sample includes some 97,000 distinct CDR3 sequences, with under 6.5% observed a single time. Jointly, the top ten make up around 12% of the sample.

What was sequenced was memory T cells sorted from blood. The cell subset or site label, as the study defines it: CD45RO+ enriched T cells. The receptor's source is a woman in her fifties or sixties in good health.

The base sequence is TGTGCCAGCAGCTTAGGGGCGGATCAGCCCCAGCATTTT. This encodes CASSLGADQPQHF. The chain uses TRBV7-9 and TRBJ1-5; the D gene cannot be named for sure. From the cysteine up to the phenylalanine, the CDR3 has a length of 13 residues. The CDR3 DNA has 39 bases and is translated from base 1. Trimming at the junction amounts to 1 base on V and 5 bases on J, and the germline ends lie 6 bases apart. Via the germline V gene (reference sequence), CDR1 is SEHNR and CDR2 FQNEAQ.